This record looks at one TCR beta chain sequence and its context. The sample originates from a study of blood T cell repertoires in COVID-19. Study background: Samples came from the United States, Italy and Spain, spanning acute and convalescent COVID-19. In each case, the material was cDNA or gDNA derived from T cells, B-cell-depleted T cells, or PBMCs.

CDR3 size: 13 residues. V dropped 10 bases and J dropped 3 bases, with 13 bases sitting between them. Per germline, CDR1 KGHDR and CDR2 SFDVKD. Original processing notes: Estimation of nucleated cell counts relied on the amplification of reference gene primers. Measured with immunoSEQ multiplex PCR; TCRdb has only the in-frame clones, and not every one. Clone size and V and J calls were adopted from that table, with D and trimming inferred from the DNA. The repertoire holds approximately 70,000 clones, about 87% seen once, with 5% to 6.5% in the top ten. The chain recombines TRBV24-1 with TRBJ2-3; maybe TRBD1 (5 bases). Sequenced input: peripheral blood. The origin of this receptor is a woman aged 50 to 65 with acute or convalescent COVID-19. The CDR3 coding sequence is TGTGCCACTTCCCTGGGGCGGACAGATACGCAGTATTTT. It specifies CATSLGRTDTQYF.